A single sample gave rise to the 2 T cell receptor beta chains below, sequenced in a study of T-cell reconstitution after alpha-beta-depleted transplantation in children. Unique molecular identifiers were used in preparing the TCRbeta library. TCRdb reprocessed the PCR reads with MiXCR, giving one entry per CDR3 protein. Among around 440,000 distinct CDR3 sequences listed, under 12% were seen once. This material consisted of PBMCs, taken before TCRalphabeta/CD19-depleted stem cell transplant. Receptors were obtained from a child under 10 years old with inherited bone marrow failure, due to receive a stem cell transplant.

In the case of this clonotype: A much larger clone is a single base away; this may be a read error. V and J are TRBV6-1 and TRBJ2-7, with D perhaps matching TRBD1 (5 bases). Deletions cut 11 bases from V and 4 bases from J, with 21 bases between. There are 14 residues in the CDR3. The V gene's germline CDR1 is MNHNS and CDR2 SASEGT. The CDR3 loop reads CAVSEGVYRYEQYF. The DNA for the CDR3 is TGTGCCGTCTCTGAAGGGGTCTATCGATACGAGCAGTACTTC.

This clonotype was detected ten times or more. CDR3 DNA sequence: TGTGCCAGCAGCCCCGGAGAGTTTTCCCACACAGATACGCAGTATTTT. This codes for CASSPGEFSHTDTQYF. The V and J genes are TRBV7-9 and TRBJ2-3; D is unresolved. Deletions cut 5 bases from V and 2 bases from J, with 17 bases between. In germline, CDR1 is SEHNR, CDR2 FQNEAQ (reference sequence). This CDR3 contains 16 residues.